Below, one T cell receptor (beta chain) is given with its context. Its antigen is undetermined. These data are taken from a study of response to subunit inactivated influenza vaccine. This CDR3 region has 12 residues. V was cut by 6 bases and J by 1 base, with 6 bases left in between. Looked up from germline, CDR1 is MNHEY and CDR2 is SVGEGT. Findings and limits, study-wide: Authors suggested that a seasonal influenza vaccination recruits few new T cells each time.

TCRdb reanalysed the RT-PCR reads using MiXCR and keeps one entry per CDR3 protein. Of about 830,000 distinct CDR3 sequences in the sample, roughly 20% are singletons; the top ten hold under 13%. The gene calls are TRBV6-2 or TRBV6-3 and TRBJ2-5; D unresolved. The sample was PBMCs from blood, taken around 5 days after vaccination. The receptor was isolated from a man in his forties or fifties who received an inactivated influenza vaccine. The CDR3 sequence: CASSAPQETQYF. CDR3 coding DNA: TGTGCCAGCAGCGCACCCCAAGAGACCCAGTACTTC.